The sequence of this TCR beta chain was determined in a study of T cell repertoires in cytomegalovirus infection. Findings and limits, study-wide: The cumulative frequency of public TCR beta families distinguished individuals who carried CMV together with the relevant HLA.

V dropped 5 bases and J dropped 0 bases, with 16 bases sitting between them. The CDR3 extends over 15 amino acids. Germline lookup yields CDR1 DFQATT and CDR2 SNEGSKA (reference sequence). MiXCR was run by TCRdb on the reads, yielding one entry per CDR3 protein. The data show roughly 320,000 distinct CDR3 sequences, 8% to 10% seen once. This clonotype was found many times. Its target is unknown. The sequenced material came from PBMCs. This receptor was obtained from a human donor in good health (CMV status not recorded). Some clones in this sample may be carry-over from other donors' samples. J is TRBJ2-5 and V is TRBV20-1; D is unresolved. The CDR3 nucleotides read TGCAGTGCTCTAGTACCCCCCCGAAACCAAGAGACCCAGTACTTC. This encodes CSALVPPRNQETQYF.